This entry is about one T cell receptor (beta chain). This receptor's antigen is unknown. Base quality data are lacking; no much larger clone is found one base away. The immunoSEQ Assay, a bias-controlled multiplex PCR, was used to amplify TCRbeta CDR3 regions from genomic DNA. The paper's processing steps were these. Nucleated cell counts per sample were estimated from amplification of reference gene primers within the assay. To quantify the absolute abundance of each unique TCRbeta CDR3 rearrangement, sequence reads were collapsed and filtered. For each sample, productive Simpson clonality was calculated as the square root of Simpson's diversity index across productive rearrangements. TCRdb limited this immuneACCESS table to in-frame rearrangements with V and J called. A share of clones is missing; checked studies link under half to unresolved V genes, and the rest is unexplained. V and J calls plus clone size are reproduced from that table; the DNA served to infer D and trimming. The sample profile shows 350,000 or so clones; roughly 90% of them were found once. Approximately 17% of the sample goes to the ten largest clones.

This entry is derived from a study of blood T cell repertoires in COVID-19 (dated by TCRdb to about 2020). Describing the broader study: The collaborator samples originated in the United States, Italy and Spain and spanned the acute and convalescent phases of COVID-19. The prospective study material was composed of cDNA or gDNA derived from T cells, B-cell-depleted T cells, or PBMCs. The dataset comprised deeply sampled blood TCRbeta repertoires from subjects exposed to, actively infected with, or recovered from COVID-19. The repertoires were released in a freely available public database meant as a resource for research on the immune response to SARS-CoV-2. Samples came from the ongoing ImmuneRACE study (first 160 participants) plus 1,254 subjects from 6 global collaborators. A de-identified subject ID, COVID-19 status, age in years and sex were almost always included in the sample metadata. HLA class I and class II types, where available, came from metadata supplied by the sample provider rather than from assay-based typing.

The CDR3 goes from the cysteine to the phenylalanine over 15 residues. CDR3 DNA is the only sequence kept; it has 45 bases, read in frame from the first base. From V the trimming removes 3 bases and from J it removes 5 bases, while the gene matches leave 7 bases of the junction unaccounted for. CDR1 and CDR2 (SGDLS, YYNGEE) derive from the germline V gene. What the authors observed across the whole study: The quantity of clinical and demographic metadata differed by source and by participant and was supplied without curation.

Participants in the prospective study were aged roughly 18 to 89 years, lived in over 20 United States geographic areas, and enrolled through a virtual design. Cohort assignment in the prospective study relied on participant-reported clinical history from a screening survey and a study questionnaire. For ImmuneRACE Cohort 3, a participant was defined as recovered based on two consecutive negative NP/OP PCR tests, clearance by a healthcare professional, or resolution of symptoms. In the prospective study, whole blood, serum and a nasopharyngeal or oropharyngeal swab were collected from each participant by mobile phlebotomists. Participants in the prospective study had the option to provide additional blood draws and questionnaires over an approximately two-month period. Before DNA extraction, prospective study blood samples were shipped either frozen or at room temperature.

The sequence joins TRBV9 to TRBJ2-1, with 8 bases aligning to TRBD2. The sequenced sample was PBMCs or T cells enriched from blood (not recorded which). This receptor was obtained from a woman in her twenties or thirties who had recovered from COVID-19. The DNA sequence is as follows: TGTGCCAGCAGCGCTACTAGCGGTTCTAACAATGAGCAGTTCTTC. Protein translation: CASSATSGSNNEQFF. The full variable domain, completed from the reference TRBV9 and TRBJ2-1 proteins outside the CDR3, reads DSGVTQTPKHLITATGQRVTLRCSPRSGDLSVYWYQQSLDQGLQFLIQYYNGEERAKGNILERFSAQQFPDLHSELNLSSLELGDSALYFCASSATSGSNNEQFFGPGTRLTVL.